This TCR beta chain was recovered during a study of shared clonotypes between healthy human individuals. Study results and caveats: Sample collection involved blood only; tissue repertoires are likely different.

Profiled with immunoSEQ multiplex PCR; TCRdb holds only in-frame clones, not every one. The sample comprises about 450,000 clones, approximately 79% of which are singletons, and about 12% rests with the top ten. Concerning this clone itself: Its antigen is unknown.

Per the germline V gene, CDR1 is KGHSH and CDR2 is LQKENI. V was shortened by 5 bases and J by 5 bases, with 12 bases between the two germline ends. CDR3 length equals 13 residues. The specimen sequenced was PBMCs. The genes are TRBV18 and TRBJ1-1; no clear D. The receptor was isolated from a middle-aged woman in good health. Some clones in this sample may be carry-over from other donors' samples. CDR3 DNA: TGTGCCAGCTCATCCCAAGGAGGGACTGAAGCTTTCTTT. It encodes CASSSQGGTEAFF.